This TCR beta chain derives from a study of blood T cell repertoires in COVID-19 (dated by TCRdb to the early 2020s). With regard to the full study: Samples covering the acute and convalescent phases of COVID-19 were provided by collaborators in the United States, Italy and Spain. The prospective study material was composed of cDNA or gDNA derived from T cells, B-cell-depleted T cells, or PBMCs. Deeply sampled blood TCRbeta repertoires from subjects exposed to, actively infected with, or recovered from COVID-19 were included in the dataset. A freely available public database, intended as a resource for researchers studying the immune response to SARS-CoV-2, is where the repertoires were released. Samples came from the ongoing ImmuneRACE study (first 160 participants) plus 1,254 subjects from 6 global collaborators. The sample metadata nearly always contained a de-identified subject ID, COVID-19 status, age in years and sex. HLA class I and class II types, where available, came from metadata supplied by the sample provider rather than from assay-based typing. Overall results and qualifications from the work: How much clinical and demographic metadata was included differed by source and by participant, and the metadata was provided uncurated.

Whole blood was collected in K2EDTA tubes by collaborating institutions according to the institutions' own protocols. Collaborator samples were shipped for TCRbeta analysis as frozen whole blood, isolated PBMCs, or DNA extracted from either sample type. Cut back by 6 bases and 5 bases, the V and J ends lie 11 bases apart. According to the germline V gene (reference sequence), CDR1 reads LNHDA and CDR2 reads SQIVND. Its CDR3 holds 14 amino acids, cysteine through phenylalanine. Only the CDR3 DNA stays, 42 bases, in frame from base 1. TCRbeta CDR3 regions were amplified from genomic DNA by means of the immunoSEQ Assay, a bias-controlled multiplex PCR. As for the authors' bioinformatics: The number of nucleated cells in each sample was estimated from the amplification of reference gene primers within the assay. Sequence reads were collapsed and filtered to measure the absolute abundance of every unique TCRbeta CDR3 rearrangement. For each sample, productive Simpson clonality was calculated by taking the square root of Simpson's diversity index across productive rearrangements. TCRdb stores this immuneACCESS table with in-frame sequences only. Part of the clones is absent; in the studies checked, under half of the shortfall reflects unresolved V genes, and no reason is known for the rest. The V and J calls and the clone size are those of that table, but D and trimming were determined from the DNA. This sample gives 140,000 to 150,000 clones in total; more than 75% of them show up just once. Roughly 2.6% of the sample lies in the top ten.

Details on this clone: Which antigen it targets is not known. Base qualities are not at hand, and no much larger clone is one base apart.

This sequence originates from a human donor with acute or convalescent COVID-19. The donor label of this sample is uncertain. The sample was peripheral blood. The chain employs TRBV19 and TRBJ1-6; the D segment could be TRBD1, given 6 matching bases. This receptor carries the CDR3 CASSDRQDNSPLHF. The DNA sequence reads TGTGCCAGTAGCGACAGACAGGATAATTCACCCCTCCACTTT.